The next 2 T cell receptor beta chains were all read from a single sample in a study of T cells after yellow fever vaccination (dated by TCRdb to the late 2010s). This specimen's treatment or condition label, interpreted: live attenuated yellow fever vaccine strain. Library preparation was by 5' RACE. Sequenced using an Illumina HiSeq 2500. TCRdb cleaned the public reads at Q25 with fastp, built clones with MiXCR and kept in-frame beta chains. Rows are combined by CDR3 protein, so each entry shows the most common genes and DNA. In this sample the table shows 310,000 or so distinct CDR3 sequences, about 6.9% of which occur a single time. 15% to 20% of the sample lies in the top ten. The sequences come from PBMCs, collected roughly 45 days after the first yellow fever vaccination. Receptor source: a man aged 18-30 years who received the YFV17D yellow fever vaccine.

Many counts were recorded for this clonotype. The chain links TRBV5-1 to TRBJ2-1; 7 bases are shared with TRBD2. The germline CDR1 and CDR2 sequences are SGHRS and YFSETQ. This CDR3 region has 17 residues. Germline trimming cut 1 base from V and 9 bases from J; bases unmatched to any gene: 16. CDR3 DNA: TGCGCCAGCAGCTTGATGGCTAGCGGCCCTGGCGGGGGTGAGCAGTTCTTC. Translating gives CASSLMASGPGGGEQFF.

This clonotype occurred a few times. This chain links TRBV29-1 with TRBJ1-3, with TRBD1 as a possible D gene (6 bases). The V end was cut by 2 bases, the J end by 2 bases, with 7 bases between. This CDR3 has 13 residues. Germline V gene lookup returns CDR1 SQVTM and CDR2 ANQGSEA. The CDR3 DNA follows: TGCAGCGTTGAAAGGGGGACTGGAAACACCATATATTTT. This gives the protein CSVERGTGNTIYF.